The next 30 T cell receptor beta chains were all read from a single sample in a study of cytomegalovirus exposure and HLA in healthy donors. Primers for the PCR totalled 60 Vbeta and 13 Jbeta. Profiled with immunoSEQ multiplex PCR; TCRdb holds only in-frame clones, not every one. Of 100,000 or so clones listed, about four fifths are singletons. Sequenced sample: PBMCs. The origin of the receptors is a woman aged 40 to 50 in good health and CMV-seronegative.

The genes are TRBV6-4 and TRBJ2-3; D is possibly TRBD1 (6 bases). The germline gives CDR1 MRHNA, CDR2 SNTAGT. V was clipped by 2 bases and J by 3 bases, with 9 bases between them. The CDR3 loop spans 14 amino acids. The CDR3: CASSDLGGTDTQYF. CDR3 in DNA: TGTGCCAGCAGTGACCTAGGGGGAACAGATACGCAGTATTTT.

The J gene is TRBJ1-5, the V gene TRBV7-8; 7 bases agree with TRBD1. The CDR3 has 16 residues. Losses at the gene ends were 1 base for V and 5 bases for J; bases not matched to a gene: 8. CDR1 and CDR2 from the germline V gene are SGHVS and FQNEAQ. Here the CDR3 reads CASSLGRARGDQPQHF. DNA for the CDR3: TGTGCCAGCAGCTTAGGTCGGGCCAGGGGGGATCAGCCCCAGCATTTT.

The table lists this clone with a few counts. The chain couples TRBV4-3 to TRBJ2-7; 8 bases agree with TRBD2. This CDR3 has 16 amino acids. Unmatched junction bases numbered 4, after V lost 0 bases and J lost 0 bases. Germline V gene sequence: CDR1 LGHNA, CDR2 YSLEER. The CDR3 region is CASSQDYGGASYEQYF. CDR3 DNA: TGCGCCAGCAGCCAAGATTACGGGGGGGCCTCCTACGAGCAGTACTTC.

The chain carries TRBV7-6 and TRBJ1-2; 7 bases map to TRBD1. Looked up from germline, CDR1 is SGHVS and CDR2 is FNYEAQ. The CDR3 is made up of 15 amino acids. The V gene end was trimmed by 2 bases and the J gene end by 5 bases; junction bases not matched to a gene: 8. As DNA, the CDR3 is TGTGCCAGCAGCTTACGCCCAGGGGGTAGATATGGCTACACCTTC. Translating it yields CASSLRPGGRYGYTF.

The chain joins TRBV4-1 to TRBJ2-7; 10 bases align to TRBD2. CDR3 length: 15 residues. V shed 3 bases, J shed 5 bases, and the junction held 7 bases outside the gene matches. Per germline, CDR1 MGHRA and CDR2 YSYEKL. DNA for the CDR3: TGCGCCAGCAGCCATTCTAGCGGGAGTTACGACGAGCAGTACTTC. Residues: CASSHSSGSYDEQYF.

This chain links TRBV7-9 with TRBJ1-2, with TRBD1 matching 7 bases. Germline CDR1 and CDR2: SEHNR and FQNEAQ (reference sequence). The CDR3 extends over 14 amino acids. The CDR3 region is CSLRTTGLDYGYTF. CDR3 DNA sequence: TGTTCCTTAAGAACGACAGGGTTGGACTATGGCTACACCTTC.

The rearrangement uses TRBV30 and TRBJ1-1; TRBD1 matches at 9 bases. CDR1 GTSNPN and CDR2 SVGIG come from the germline V gene (reference sequence). V was clipped by 2 bases and J by 4 bases; unmatched bases: 11. This CDR3 region has 16 residues. CDR3 DNA sequence: TGTGCCTGGAGTCGGGACAGGGTTAATAAAGTCACTGAAGCTTTCTTT. It translates to CAWSRDRVNKVTEAFF.

The sample holds a few counts of this clone. A read error may account for a junction end that differs from germline. The chain recombines TRBV7-9 with TRBJ2-5; no clear D. The V gene's germline CDR1 is SEHNR and CDR2 FQNEAQ (reference sequence). The CDR3 contains 15 residues. The CDR3 DNA reads as TGTTCCAGCAGCTTAGTAGTCTCGTACCAAGAGACCCAGTACTTC. Its translation is CSSSLVVSYQETQYF.

This clone came up once. J is TRBJ2-1 and V is TRBV11-3; 8 bases are shared with TRBD2. CDR1 SGHNT and CDR2 YENEEA come from the germline V gene. The trim removed 5 bases at V and 8 bases at J, leaving 8 bases unmatched. CDR3 length: 14 residues. The DNA for the CDR3 is TGTGCCAGCAGCCCGACTAGCGCATTCGATGAGCAGTTCTTC. Amino acids: CASSPTSAFDEQFF.

This clone was counted only a few times. This chain uses TRBV6-5 with TRBJ2-1; TRBD2 aligns across 16 bases. The CDR3 is 15 amino acids. Germline loops: CDR1 MNHEY, CDR2 SVGAGI. Unmatched junction bases numbered 3, after V lost 6 bases and J lost 7 bases. CDR3 protein: CASRGLAGGDNEQFF. CDR3 in DNA: TGTGCCAGCAGGGGACTAGCGGGAGGGGATAATGAGCAGTTCTTC.

This chain uses TRBV5-6 with TRBJ1-6; 8 bases map to TRBD1. Trimming at V came to 1 base and at J to 8 bases, leaving 11 bases not matched to a gene. Germline CDR1 reads SGHDT; CDR2 reads YYEEEE. The CDR3 runs 17 residues. The CDR3 nucleotides read TGTGCCAGCAGCTTGTTAATATTCGGACAGGGATATTCACCCCTCCACTTT. Amino acid sequence: CASSLLIFGQGYSPLHF.

A single count supports this clone. In DNA, the CDR3 is TGTGCCAGCAGCTTAAGACTAGCGGGGGAGAACAATGAGCAGTTCTTC. This translates into CASSLRLAGENNEQFF. This sequence joins TRBV7-3 and TRBJ2-1; TRBD2 agrees at 12 bases. Germline CDR1 SGHTA, CDR2 FQGTGA. With 1 base clipped from V and 5 bases from J, the junction kept 3 bases outside the gene matches. The CDR3 loop spans 16 amino acids.

V and J are TRBV13 and TRBJ1-5, with TRBD1 matching over 9 bases. Trimming removed 5 bases from V and 1 base from J; junction bases left unmatched: 12. This CDR3 is built from 18 residues. Germline CDR1 and CDR2: PRHDT and FYEKMQ (reference sequence). CDR3: CASSRSARTGVSNQPQHF. CDR3 in DNA: TGTGCCAGCAGCCGATCTGCCAGGACAGGGGTGAGCAATCAGCCCCAGCATTTT.

This clone was seen once. This chain joins TRBV28 and TRBJ2-1, with TRBD2 identical over 11 bases. V gave up 5 bases and J gave up 9 bases; unmatched junction bases: 6. In germline, CDR1 is MDHEN, CDR2 SYDVKM. CDR3 length: 14 amino acids. Here the CDR3 reads CASSLIAGGAEQFF. In nucleotides, the CDR3 is TGTGCCAGCAGTCTAATAGCGGGAGGGGCTGAGCAGTTCTTC.

V and J are TRBV30 and TRBJ1-2, with 8 positions matching TRBD1. The CDR3 sequence is 15 residues long. V lost 3 bases and J lost 4; bases outside the gene matches: 10. CDR1 is GTSNPN, CDR2 SVGIG, per germline (reference sequence). The CDR3 sequence: CAWRGAPGTGYGYTF. The CDR3 nucleotides are TGTGCCTGGAGGGGGGCGCCCGGGACAGGCTATGGCTACACCTTC.

The gene calls are TRBV6-1 and TRBJ2-5; D is uncertain. The V gene lost 7 bases and the J gene lost 2 bases, with 11 bases spanning the gap. Germline-derived CDR1 and CDR2 are MNHNS and SASEGT. The CDR3 sequence is 13 residues long. This CDR3 is CASTPRPQETQYF. In DNA, the CDR3 is TGTGCCAGCACCCCCAGGCCTCAAGAGACCCAGTACTTC.

V usage is TRBV15 and J usage is TRBJ2-7; D unresolved. V was cut by 0 bases and J by 0 bases, with 9 bases left in between. This CDR3 is built from 15 residues. Germline CDR1 LNHNV, CDR2 YYDKDF (reference sequence). CDR3 loop: CATSRDLAYSYEQYF. CDR3 nucleotides: TGTGCCACCAGCAGAGATTTAGCATACTCCTACGAGCAGTACTTC.

About this clone: The same CDR3 also results from other DNA sequences found in this sample. The V gene is TRBV29-1, the J gene TRBJ1-1; D unclear. Trimming pared 2 bases from V and 1 base from J, leaving 5 bases between. There are 12 residues in the CDR3. Germline assignment: CDR1 SQVTM and CDR2 ANQGSEA. This CDR3 reads CSVEQANTEAFF. The CDR3 DNA reads as TGCAGCGTTGAACAGGCGAACACTGAAGCTTTCTTT.

This clone turned up a few times. V and J are TRBV7-2 and TRBJ2-3, with D maybe TRBD2 (6 bases). Germline assignment: CDR1 SGHTA and CDR2 FQGNSA. This CDR3 region has 15 residues. V dropped 5 bases and J dropped 3 bases, with 15 bases sitting between them. This CDR3 reads CASSPQTRSTDTQYF. The CDR3, as DNA: TGTGCCAGCAGCCCGCAGACTAGAAGTACAGATACGCAGTATTTT.

The chain uses TRBV27 and TRBJ1-3; D is unresolved. The CDR3 loop spans 15 amino acids. Looked up from germline, CDR1 is MNHEY and CDR2 is SMNVEV (reference sequence). Trimming shortened V by 6 bases and J by 0 bases, and 12 bases separated the two germline ends. DNA of the CDR3: TGTGCCAGCAGAAGCACAGACCTCTCTGGAAACACCATATATTTT. Its protein product is CASRSTDLSGNTIYF.

J is TRBJ2-3 and V is TRBV9, with 9 bases that match TRBD1. J lost 5 bases, V lost 3 bases, and 10 bases had no gene match. From germline, CDR1 is SGDLS and CDR2 YYNGEE. This CDR3 has 16 residues. The CDR3 DNA sequence: TGTGCCAGCAGCGCCCGGACAGGGGAGGATGGAGATACGCAGTATTTT. Translating it yields CASSARTGEDGDTQYF. The variable domain in full, completed from reference TRBV9 and TRBJ2-3, reads DSGVTQTPKHLITATGQRVTLRCSPRSGDLSVYWYQQSLDQGLQFLIQYYNGEERAKGNILERFSAQQFPDLHSELNLSSLELGDSALYFCASSARTGEDGDTQYFGPGTRLTVL.

This clone has only a few counts. The chain links TRBV14 to TRBJ2-7; TRBD2 is a possible D gene (6 bases). Germline V gives CDR1 SGHDN, CDR2 FVKESK. V was pared by 0 bases and J by 7 bases, with 16 bases between. This CDR3 is 15 amino acids long. For the CDR3, the DNA is TGTGCCAGCAGCCAAGATACTAGCCCCATATCAGAGCAGTACTTC. It yields the protein CASSQDTSPISEQYF.

The genes are TRBV2 and TRBJ2-3; 8 bases fit TRBD1. The CDR3 spans 15 residues. With V trimmed by 3 bases and J by 5 bases, 7 bases remained unmatched. Germline values: CDR1 SNHLY, CDR2 FYNNEI. In DNA, the CDR3 is TGTGCCAGCAGTGATATGACAGGGGTTGTAGATACGCAGTATTTT. Protein product: CASSDMTGVVDTQYF. The variable domain in full, with the rest retrieved from reference TRBV2 and TRBJ2-3, is EPEVTQTPSHQVTQMGQEVILRCVPISNHLYFYWYRQILGQKVEFLVSFYNNEISEKSEIFDDQFSVERPDGSNFTLKIRSTKLEDSAMYFCASSDMTGVVDTQYFGPGTRLTVL.

J is TRBJ2-1 and V is TRBV27; D is perhaps TRBD1 (6 bases). CDR3 size: 14 residues. V lost 3 bases and J lost 1, with 7 bases in between. Germline values: CDR1 MNHEY, CDR2 SMNVEV (reference sequence). CDR3 loop: CASSFTGSYNEQFF. CDR3 nucleotide sequence: TGTGCCAGCAGTTTTACAGGGTCCTACAATGAGCAGTTCTTC.

CDR3 region: CATSRDRTETYEQYF. CDR3 sequence (DNA): TGTGCCACCAGCAGAGATCGGACAGAGACCTACGAGCAGTACTTC. The chain recombines TRBV15 with TRBJ2-7; the D gene is possibly TRBD1 (6 bases). Trimming removed 0 bases from V and 2 bases from J, with 11 bases in between. The V gene's germline CDR1 is LNHNV and CDR2 YYDKDF (reference sequence). The CDR3 spans 15 residues.

The J gene is TRBJ1-5, the V gene TRBV4-2; TRBD1 matches at 7 bases. Germline V lookup: CDR1 LGHNA, CDR2 YNFKEQ. J lost 4 bases, V lost 0 bases, and 6 bases had no gene match. The CDR3 contains 16 residues. Written as DNA, the CDR3 is TGTGCCAGCAGCCAAGAGGGGGACAGCCTTAATCAGCCCCAGCATTTT. Protein: CASSQEGDSLNQPQHF.

V and J are TRBV6-5 and TRBJ1-5, with D unresolved. Trimming left V 6 bases short and J 1 base short, with 4 bases between. CDR1 is MNHEY, CDR2 SVGAGI, per germline. This CDR3 region has 12 residues. The CDR3 DNA sequence: TGTGCCAGCAGACAGAGCAATCAGCCCCAGCATTTT. This encodes CASRQSNQPQHF.

This clone was recorded only once. The rearrangement links TRBV10-2 to TRBJ2-5; 10 bases are shared with TRBD2. CDR3 length: 16 residues. CDR1 WSHSY and CDR2 SAAADI come from the germline V gene. V gave up 7 bases and J gave up 5 bases; unmatched junction bases: 13. The DNA of the CDR3 is TGCGCCAGCATATCAACTAGCGGGAATACTGGGGAGACCCAGTACTTC. Translated, it gives CASISTSGNTGETQYF.

The chain recombines TRBV30 with TRBJ1-4; the D gene is possibly TRBD1 (6 bases). The CDR3 contains 11 residues. The ends were cut back, 0 bases at V and 10 bases at J, with 6 bases in the middle. CDR1 and CDR2 from the germline V gene are GTSNPN and SVGIG (reference sequence). As DNA, the CDR3 is TGTGCCTGGAGTGTAGGGGGAAAACTGTTTTTT. Amino acid sequence: CAWSVGGKLFF.

The chain carries TRBV4-2 and TRBJ1-3, with D tentatively TRBD1 (5 bases). The CDR3 runs 16 residues. Deletions cut 0 bases from V and 2 bases from J, with 11 bases between. The germline CDR1 and CDR2 sequences are LGHNA and YNFKEQ. CDR3 sequence reads: CASSQEWGVPGNTIYF. The CDR3 DNA sequence: TGTGCCAGCAGCCAAGAATGGGGGGTCCCTGGAAACACCATATATTTT.